The 19 T cell receptor beta chains given below trace back to one sample, sequenced in a study of blood T cell repertoires in COVID-19. The protocol was immunoSEQ multiplex PCR, while the TCRdb copy is restricted to in-frame clones and leaves out a portion. The table lists a few hundred thousand clones, over 80% of them singletons. The material sequenced was PBMCs or T cells enriched from blood (not recorded which). Receptors originate from a woman between 50 and 59 years old who had recovered from COVID-19.

This chain connects TRBV7-2 to TRBJ2-7; TRBD2 might be the D (5 bases). CDR3 length: 13 residues. Trimming pared 1 base from V and 4 bases from J, leaving 8 bases between. Germline V CDR1 and CDR2: SGHTA, FQGNSA. CDR3 protein: CASSLGRAYEQYF. In DNA, the CDR3 is TGTGCCAGCAGCTTAGGGCGGGCTTACGAGCAGTACTTC.

The V gene is TRBV4-3, the J gene TRBJ2-7; a possible D gene is TRBD2 (5 bases). Germline CDR1 is LGHNA and CDR2 is YSLEER. Trimming shortened V by 1 base and J by 0 bases, and 13 bases separated the two germline ends. CDR3 size: 16 residues. CDR3 protein: CASSQGVGGSSYEQYF. The CDR3 DNA follows: TGCGCCAGCAGCCAAGGGGTAGGAGGAAGCTCCTACGAGCAGTACTTC.

This chain links TRBV18 with TRBJ1-4; tentative D call: TRBD1 (5 bases). The CDR3 sequence is 15 residues long. Germline V gene lookup returns CDR1 KGHSH and CDR2 LQKENI. V lost 0 bases and J lost 4, with 9 bases in between. CDR3 DNA sequence: TGTGCCAGCTCACCACCGGGACTAAATAATGAAAAACTGTTTTTT. This encodes CASSPPGLNNEKLFF.

This sequence joins TRBV18 and TRBJ1-1; D uncertain. V was clipped by 3 bases and J by 5 bases, with 13 bases between them. Germline V gene lookup returns CDR1 KGHSH and CDR2 LQKENI. CDR3 length: 14 amino acids. The CDR3 DNA follows: TGTGCCAGCTCACCGGGCTCTCCGGGGACTGAAGCTTTCTTT. Translation gives CASSPGSPGTEAFF.

J is TRBJ1-4 and V is TRBV9; maybe TRBD1 (6 bases). The length of the CDR3 is 15 residues. V lost 0 bases and J lost 3, with 9 bases in between. Germline CDR1 reads SGDLS; CDR2 reads YYNGEE. In nucleotides, the CDR3 is TGTGCCAGCAGCGTAGATAAGGGGGCTAATGAAAAACTGTTTTTT. Amino acid sequence: CASSVDKGANEKLFF. The whole variable domain, remainder taken from reference TRBV9 and TRBJ1-4, is DSGVTQTPKHLITATGQRVTLRCSPRSGDLSVYWYQQSLDQGLQFLIQYYNGEERAKGNILERFSAQQFPDLHSELNLSSLELGDSALYFCASSVDKGANEKLFFGSGTQLSVL.

V usage is TRBV5-1 and J usage is TRBJ2-3, with a possible D match to TRBD2 (5 bases). The length of the CDR3 is 14 residues. The V end was cut by 4 bases, the J end by 2 bases, with 11 bases between. Germline V lookup: CDR1 SGHRS, CDR2 YFSETQ. As DNA, the CDR3 is TGCGCCAGCAGCCCAGGACTGTTCACAGATACGCAGTATTTT. It is translated as CASSPGLFTDTQYF.

The genes are TRBV30 and TRBJ1-1; 7 bases line up with TRBD1. The CDR3 loop spans 14 amino acids. J gave up 0 bases and V 5 bases, and 6 bases lay outside the gene matches. Germline-derived CDR1 and CDR2 are GTSNPN and SVGIG (reference sequence). CDR3 nucleotides: TGTGCCTGGGGGACAGATAGCTTGAACACTGAAGCTTTCTTT. It codes for CAWGTDSLNTEAFF.

This clone was counted only a few times. CDR3 sequence (DNA): TGCAGTGTTTTTCAGGGGAACGAGCAGTACTTC. It translates to CSVFQGNEQYF. The V gene is TRBV20-1, the J gene TRBJ2-7; D is possibly TRBD1 (6 bases). Deletions cut 7 bases from V and 5 bases from J, with 12 bases between. The CDR3 has 11 amino acids. The germline V gene encodes CDR1 DFQATT and CDR2 SNEGSKA (reference sequence).

The chain has TRBV30 and TRBJ1-2; possibly TRBD1 for D (5 bases). V dropped 4 bases and J dropped 8 bases, with 26 bases sitting between them. CDR1 GTSNPN and CDR2 SVGIG come from the germline V gene (reference sequence). CDR3 length: 16 amino acids. This chain's CDR3 is CAWTHQVGGGLRGYTF. CDR3 DNA: TGTGCCTGGACCCACCAGGTGGGGGGTGGATTGAGAGGCTACACCTTC.

The V gene is TRBV10-3, the J gene TRBJ1-2; the D gene is possibly TRBD1 (6 bases). CDR3 length: 13 residues. The ends were cut back, 11 bases at V and 4 bases at J, with 17 bases in the middle. Germline CDR1 ENHRY, CDR2 SYGVKD. The CDR3, as DNA: TGTGCCGCAGGGGCCCAGGCAGTCTATGGCTACACCTTC. This codes for CAAGAQAVYGYTF.

The chain is built from TRBV5-1 and TRBJ2-3, with 15 bases aligning to TRBD2. There are 16 residues in the CDR3. Losses at the gene ends were 3 bases for V and 8 bases for J; bases not matched to a gene: 7. Germline CDR1 reads SGHRS; CDR2 reads YFSETQ. CDR3 DNA: TGCGCCAGCAGCTCGGGACTAGCGGGGGGTTTGGGTACGCAGTATTTT. This translates into CASSSGLAGGLGTQYF.

The rearrangement links TRBV7-3 to TRBJ2-1; TRBD1 matches 7 bases. The CDR3 has 16 amino acids. The J segment lost 0 bases and the V segment lost 5 bases, leaving 7 bases of the junction unmatched. Per germline, CDR1 SGHTA and CDR2 FQGTGA. The CDR3 DNA sequence: TGTGCCAGCAGCCCCCGGACAGGCAGCTCCTACAATGAGCAGTTCTTC. This translates into CASSPRTGSSYNEQFF.

This clone is a singleton in its sample. J is TRBJ1-1 and V is TRBV4-1, with a tentative D call TRBD1 (6 bases). CDR1 and CDR2 from the germline V gene are MGHRA and YSYEKL. The germline V and J ends were trimmed by 4 bases and 0 bases, with 15 bases remaining between them. This CDR3 has 16 amino acids. CDR3 in amino acids: CASSRQTGYLNTEAFF. The CDR3 DNA reads as TGCGCCAGCAGCCGACAGACAGGTTATTTGAACACTGAAGCTTTCTTT.

CDR3 loop: CAWSVRRDTGELFF. In DNA, the CDR3 is TGTGCCTGGAGTGTAAGGAGGGACACCGGGGAGCTGTTTTTT. The V gene is TRBV30, the J gene TRBJ2-2; a possible D gene is TRBD2 (6 bases). The CDR3 loop spans 14 amino acids. CDR1 is GTSNPN and CDR2 is SVGIG in the germline V gene (reference sequence). Trimming shortened V by 0 bases and J by 3 bases, and 8 bases separated the two germline ends.

The chain combines TRBV18 with TRBJ2-1, with TRBD2 identical over 7 bases. There are 15 residues in the CDR3. In germline, CDR1 is KGHSH, CDR2 LQKENI. V shed 0 bases, J shed 10 bases, and the junction held 9 bases outside the gene matches. The DNA of the CDR3 is TGTGCCAGCTCACCACCCGGGACTACCCACCCGGAGCAGTTCTTC. It translates to CASSPPGTTHPEQFF. The variable domain in full, completed from reference TRBV18 and TRBJ2-1, reads NAGVMQNPRHLVRRRGQEARLRCSPMKGHSHVYWYRQLPEEGLKFMVYLQKENIIDESGMPKERFSAEFPKEGPSILRIQQVVRGDSAAYFCASSPPGTTHPEQFFGPGTRLTVL.

The chain couples TRBV5-1 to TRBJ2-1; D perhaps matches TRBD1 (5 bases). Trimming removed 1 base at V and 4 bases at J, with 15 bases between. The CDR3 has 16 residues. Germline values: CDR1 SGHRS, CDR2 YFSETQ. The CDR3 is CASSLSAGSTYNEQFF. In nucleotides, the CDR3 is TGCGCCAGCAGCTTGTCAGCAGGGTCAACATACAATGAGCAGTTCTTC.

The rearrangement joins TRBV12-5 to TRBJ1-2; D gene ambiguous. CDR3 length: 15 residues. V lost 6 bases and J lost 4, with 18 bases in between. The germline gives CDR1 LGHNT, CDR2 FRNRAP. CDR3 residues: CASGWADGFPYGYTF. CDR3 coding DNA: TGTGCTAGTGGATGGGCCGACGGATTCCCCTATGGCTACACCTTC.

The rearrangement links TRBV6-5 to TRBJ1-2; D perhaps matches TRBD1 (5 bases). This CDR3 has 13 amino acids. The V and J ends lost 7 bases and 6 bases respectively, with 15 bases between them. Germline V CDR1 and CDR2: MNHEY, SVGAGI. This CDR3 reads CASTQIQGNGYTF. CDR3 sequence (DNA): TGTGCCAGCACCCAGATCCAGGGAAATGGCTACACCTTC.

The chain has TRBV5-1 and TRBJ1-4; D perhaps matches TRBD1 (6 bases). V was trimmed by 0 bases and J by 8 bases, leaving 14 bases between them. CDR1 and CDR2 from the germline V gene are SGHRS and YFSETQ. CDR3 length equals 15 residues. The CDR3 sequence is CASSLAAGAGEKLFF. Written as DNA, the CDR3 is TGCGCCAGCAGCTTGGCCGCAGGGGCCGGGGAAAAACTGTTTTTT.